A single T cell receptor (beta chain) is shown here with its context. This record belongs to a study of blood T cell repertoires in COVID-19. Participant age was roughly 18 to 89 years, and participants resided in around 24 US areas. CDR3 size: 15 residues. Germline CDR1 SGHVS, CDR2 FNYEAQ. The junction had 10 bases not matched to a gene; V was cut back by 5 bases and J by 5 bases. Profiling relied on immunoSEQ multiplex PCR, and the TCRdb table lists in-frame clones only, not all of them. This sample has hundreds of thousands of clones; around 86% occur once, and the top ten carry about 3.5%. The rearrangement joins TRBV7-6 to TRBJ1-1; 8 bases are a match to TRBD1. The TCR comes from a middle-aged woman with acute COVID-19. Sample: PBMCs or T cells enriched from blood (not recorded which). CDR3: CASSRGQGARTEAFF. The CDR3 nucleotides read TGTGCCAGCAGCCGAGGGCAGGGGGCGAGAACTGAAGCTTTCTTT.